This T cell receptor beta chain emerged from a study of T-cell memory formation after mild COVID-19. In the study overall: Largely, the TCR clusters proved donor specific.

This clonotype came up a few times. The CDR3 loop spans 16 amino acids. CDR1 LGHDT and CDR2 YNNKEL come from the germline V gene (reference sequence). V dropped 1 base and J dropped 6 bases, with 16 bases sitting between them. Using constant-segment primers, 5'RACE produced TCR alpha and TCR beta cDNA libraries carrying sample barcodes and UMIs. TCRdb reprocessed the 5' RACE reads via MiXCR and lists one record per CDR3 protein. There are approximately 290,000 distinct CDR3 sequences in the sample; 15% to 20% occur only once, and around a fifth lies in the top ten. The chain has TRBV3-1 and TRBJ2-1; D is possibly TRBD1 (6 bases). Sequencing was performed on PBMCs or a T cell subset sorted from them (not recorded which). The TCR was taken from a man aged 18 to 29 who had mild COVID-19 (a few samples of this study predate the infection). Cell type and time point are not known. Here the CDR3 reads CASSQGLGVQGNEQFF. The DNA of the CDR3 is TGTGCCAGCAGCCAAGGCCTGGGCGTACAGGGCAATGAGCAGTTCTTC.